These 16 T cell receptor beta chains were sequenced from one sample in a study of OX40 agonist ivuxolimab in advanced cancers. Clones were read by immunoSEQ multiplex PCR, and TCRdb kept only the in-frame ones, dropping some. Here the sample spans 35,000 or so clones, about four fifths being singletons. The sample was CD4+ or CD8+ T cells sorted from blood, taken in a trial of the OX40 agonist ivuxolimab. The receptor source for this set is an adult with an advanced solid tumor such as melanoma, head and neck, liver or kidney cancer.

By proportion, this clone is medium-sized. V gene TRBV7-2 combines with J gene TRBJ1-2; 8 bases line up with TRBD1. The CDR3 length is 14 residues. Germline trimming cut 5 bases from V and 5 bases from J; bases unmatched to any gene: 7. The germline gives CDR1 SGHTA, CDR2 FQGNSA. In nucleotides, the CDR3 is TGTGCCAGCAGCCGACTACAGGGGGGTTATGGCTACACCTTC. Protein product: CASSRLQGGYGYTF.

The chain is built from TRBV27 and TRBJ2-5, with D unclear. Per the germline V gene, CDR1 is MNHEY and CDR2 is SMNVEV (reference sequence). V lost 4 bases to trimming and J lost 4 bases, with 4 bases between them. This CDR3 comprises 11 residues. The DNA for the CDR3 is TGTGCCAGCAGTTACCGAGAGACCCAGTACTTC. Translation: CASSYRETQYF.

The J gene is TRBJ2-5, the V gene TRBV19; 12 bases are a match to TRBD2. V was clipped by 5 bases and J by 6 bases; unmatched bases: 10. The CDR3 consists of 16 residues. The germline gives CDR1 LNHDA, CDR2 SQIVND (reference sequence). CDR3 amino acids: CASSATSGRQVKTQYF. For the CDR3, the DNA is TGTGCCAGTAGTGCAACTAGCGGGAGGCAAGTAAAGACCCAGTACTTC.

This chain uses TRBV18 with TRBJ1-5; D is unclear. The CDR3 extends over 14 amino acids. Germline-derived CDR1 and CDR2 are KGHSH and LQKENI. Trimming removed 3 bases from V and 12 bases from J, with 18 bases in between. CDR3 DNA sequence: TGTGCCAGCTCACCTACGACCGACCAGGCTCTCCAGCATTTT. Amino acids: CASSPTTDQALQHF.

The V and J genes are TRBV10-3 and TRBJ1-4; no clear D. CDR3 size: 15 residues. Looked up from germline, CDR1 is ENHRY and CDR2 is SYGVKD. The germline V and J ends were trimmed by 2 bases and 3 bases, with 10 bases remaining between them. The CDR3 loop reads CAISEIRAANEKLFF. The CDR3 DNA follows: TGTGCCATCAGTGAGATCCGGGCAGCTAATGAAAAACTGTTTTTT.

The chain carries TRBV27 and TRBJ2-2; TRBD2 is a possible D gene (5 bases). The ends were cut back, 5 bases at V and 8 bases at J, with 15 bases in the middle. In germline, CDR1 is MNHEY, CDR2 SMNVEV (reference sequence). The CDR3 loop spans 14 amino acids. In DNA form, the CDR3 reads TGTGCCAGCAGTAACGGGGATAGGGCGGGGGAGCTGTTTTTT. Translation: CASSNGDRAGELFF.

This clone showed up just a few times. The CDR3 loop is CASSQDRDGEAFF. The CDR3 DNA follows: TGTGCCAGCAGCCAAGATCGGGACGGTGAAGCTTTCTTT. V gene TRBV14 combines with J gene TRBJ1-1; D perhaps matches TRBD1 (5 bases). The CDR3 length is 13 residues. Germline assignment: CDR1 SGHDN and CDR2 FVKESK. V lost 0 bases, J lost 7 bases, and 9 bases lay in between.

The chain links TRBV30 to TRBJ2-7; unclear D gene. Germline V gene data show CDR1 as GTSNPN and CDR2 as SVGIG (reference sequence). V was shortened by 1 base and J by 7 bases, with 11 bases between the two germline ends. The CDR3 extends over 12 amino acids. CDR3 nucleotides: TGTGCCTGGAGTGCCTTAGGAGTAGAGCAGTACTTC. This sequence encodes CAWSALGVEQYF.

The gene calls are TRBV5-1 and TRBJ1-6; D ambiguous. Germline V lookup: CDR1 SGHRS, CDR2 YFSETQ. The V and J ends lost 0 bases and 3 bases respectively, with 4 bases between them. The CDR3 has 14 residues. CDR3 nucleotides: TGCGCCAGCAGCTTGGATAACTATAATTCACCCCTCCACTTT. Translated, it gives CASSLDNYNSPLHF.

The rearrangement joins TRBV5-4 to TRBJ2-7; D gene uncertain. CDR1 and CDR2 from the germline V gene are SGHNT and YYREEE (reference sequence). The V gene lost 0 bases and the J gene lost 7 bases, with 17 bases spanning the gap. The CDR3 totals 15 residues. The CDR3 reads CASSLAPGSNAEQYF. DNA of the CDR3: TGTGCCAGCAGCTTGGCTCCGGGTAGCAATGCGGAGCAGTACTTC. Full variable domain (outside the CDR3, taken from reference TRBV5-4 and TRBJ2-7): ETGVTQSPTHLIKTRGQQVTLRCSSQSGHNTVSWYQQALGQGPQFIFQYYREEENGRGNFPPRFSGLQFPNYSSELNVNALELDDSALYLCASSLAPGSNAEQYFGPGTRLTVT.

The chain is built from TRBV19 and TRBJ2-2, with D possibly matching TRBD1 (5 bases). The length of the CDR3 is 15 residues. Germline V CDR1 and CDR2: LNHDA, SQIVND (reference sequence). Trimming pared 6 bases from V and 1 base from J, leaving 12 bases between. Here the CDR3 DNA reads TGTGCCAGTAGCCTGCAGGGATTGAACACCGGGGAGCTGTTTTTT. Translating it yields CASSLQGLNTGELFF.

The V call is TRBV5-8, the J call TRBJ2-7, with a possible D match to TRBD1 (6 bases). V lost 9 bases to trimming and J lost 10 bases, with 32 bases between them. Germline assignment: CDR1 SGHTS and CDR2 YDEGEE. CDR3 length: 16 amino acids. CDR3 sequence (DNA): TGTGCCACCTCTGGTCCGTCTACGGCGGACAGAAGGGGCCAGTACTTC. It translates to CATSGPSTADRRGQYF.

J is TRBJ2-5 and V is TRBV7-9, with 14 bases that match TRBD2. The CDR3 consists of 17 residues. The junction had 8 bases not matched to a gene; V was cut back by 3 bases and J by 5 bases. CDR1 SEHNR and CDR2 FQNEAQ come from the germline V gene (reference sequence). CDR3 region: CASSFPGLAGVGETQYF. CDR3 sequence (DNA): TGTGCCAGCAGCTTTCCGGGACTAGCGGGAGTAGGGGAGACCCAGTACTTC.

This chain uses TRBV28 with TRBJ2-7, with D possibly matching TRBD2 (5 bases). This CDR3 has 14 residues. CDR1 is MDHEN and CDR2 is SYDVKM in the germline V gene. V lost 1 base and J 2 bases, leaving 9 bases between the germline ends. CDR3 amino acids: CASSLSSLTYEQYF. For the CDR3, the DNA is TGTGCCAGCAGTTTATCTAGCCTTACCTACGAGCAGTACTTC.

This clone was seen more than once but under ten times. This chain links TRBV6-5 with TRBJ1-2; the D gene is possibly TRBD1 (5 bases). Per germline, CDR1 MNHEY and CDR2 SVGAGI. The CDR3 totals 15 residues. V lost 6 bases and J lost 10, with 24 bases in between. CDR3 DNA sequence: TGTGCCAGCAGGCCTTCCGGGGGAGCTAGCTACGCCTACACCTTC. Translated, it gives CASRPSGGASYAYTF.

CDR3 sequence: CASRERPTYEQYF. The CDR3 nucleotides are TGTGCCAGCAGGGAACGCCCGACCTACGAGCAGTACTTC. The chain uses TRBV6-1 and TRBJ2-7; D unresolved. The V end was cut by 6 bases, the J end by 2 bases, with 11 bases between. Germline V gene lookup returns CDR1 MNHNS and CDR2 SASEGT. This CDR3 region has 13 residues.